One and the same sample provided the 14 T cell receptor beta chains below, sequenced in a study of patients and donors after allogeneic stem cell transplantation. TCRdb reprocessed the RT-PCR reads with MiXCR, giving one entry per CDR3 protein. The sample consists of roughly 41,000 distinct CDR3 sequences, roughly 29% of them appearing once. The material sequenced was blood, either unsorted or a sorted T cell fraction (not recorded which). The receptors here all came from a human donor who was either an allogeneic HSCT recipient or a stem cell or donor lymphocyte infusion donor (not recorded which). It is not recorded whose cells these are; they may come from a transplant donor.

This chain links TRBV12-3 or TRBV12-4 with TRBJ2-7, with TRBD1 identical over 10 bases. The CDR3 spans 15 residues. Trimming cost V 10 bases and J 4 bases; bases outside gene matches: 13. In DNA, the CDR3 is TGTGCCAAATCCTTGCGGGGGACAGGGGAGTACGAGCAGTACTTC. Protein product: CAKSLRGTGEYEQYF.

The chain joins TRBV20-1 to TRBJ2-3, with 7 positions matching TRBD1. This CDR3 is built from 13 residues. Germline CDR1 and CDR2: DFQATT and SNEGSKA (reference sequence). V shed 7 bases, J shed 4 bases, and the junction held 8 bases outside the gene matches. The CDR3, as DNA: TGCAGTGGGACGTGGCAGGGGGCAGATACGCAGTATTTT. Its translation is CSGTWQGADTQYF.

This clonotype was seen ten or more times. J is TRBJ1-2 and V is TRBV28, with D unresolved. The germline V and J ends were trimmed by 2 bases and 4 bases, with 8 bases remaining between them. CDR1 is MDHEN and CDR2 is SYDVKM in the germline V gene. CDR3 size: 13 residues. CDR3 sequence reads: CASSLTATYGYTF. The CDR3 region has the DNA TGTGCCAGCAGTTTAACCGCAACCTATGGCTACACCTTC.

The chain has TRBV15 and TRBJ2-3; 9 bases are a match to TRBD2. The CDR3 has 15 residues. Germline V lookup: CDR1 LNHNV, CDR2 YYDKDF (reference sequence). V was clipped by 1 base and J by 8 bases; unmatched bases: 7. CDR3 bases: TGTGCCACCAGCAGAGGGGCGCTAGCGGGGCCTACGCAGTATTTT. Translation gives CATSRGALAGPTQYF.

This clonotype has just a few counts. Mismatch with germline at one junction end may stem from a read error. This CDR3 is CASSQSITTVNTEAFF. The DNA of the CDR3 is TGTGCCAGCAGCCAATCGATAACTACAGTGAACACTGAAGCCTTCTTT. This chain uses TRBV4-2 with TRBJ1-1; D is unresolved. Germline V gene data show CDR1 as LGHNA and CDR2 as YNFKEQ. This CDR3 comprises 16 residues.

The V and J genes are TRBV5-4 and TRBJ2-3; TRBD2 agrees at 9 bases. The germline V gene encodes CDR1 SGHNT and CDR2 YYREEE (reference sequence). This CDR3 is built from 14 residues. V lost 4 bases, J lost 6 bases, and 6 bases stayed unmatched. As DNA, the CDR3 is TGTGCCAGCAGCCCGCGGGCGGGAGGGGATACGCAGTATTTT. This sequence encodes CASSPRAGGDTQYF.

This rearrangement joins TRBV12-3 or TRBV12-4 to TRBJ1-5; no reliable D call. The CDR3 has 14 residues. V was shortened by 2 bases and J by 4 bases, with 9 bases between the two germline ends. The CDR3 DNA reads as TGTGCCAGCAGTTTAAGCAGGCGAAATCAGCCCCAGCATTTT. This sequence encodes CASSLSRRNQPQHF.

The V gene is TRBV29-1, the J gene TRBJ1-2; a weak D match, TRBD1 (5 bases). The germline V and J ends were trimmed by 4 bases and 1 base, with 7 bases remaining between them. Germline-derived CDR1 and CDR2 are SQVTM and ANQGSEA. The CDR3 loop spans 12 amino acids. CDR3 sequence reads: CSVGGINYGYTF. DNA of the CDR3: TGCAGCGTTGGGGGGATTAACTATGGCTACACCTTC.

This clonotype was seen only a few times. The chain is built from TRBV4-1 and TRBJ2-3, with TRBD1 matching over 10 bases. Looked up from germline, CDR1 is MGHRA and CDR2 is YSYEKL. V lost 0 bases to trimming and J lost 0 bases; unmatched junction nucleotides: 9. CDR3 size: 19 residues. This CDR3 reads CASSQDHGTGDKSTDTQYF. CDR3 coding DNA: TGCGCCAGCAGCCAAGATCATGGGACAGGGGACAAAAGCACAGATACGCAGTATTTT.

This clonotype was picked up a small number of times. The gene calls are TRBV7-2 and TRBJ1-2; D call uncertain. The V end lost 4 bases, the J end lost 4 bases, and 10 bases lay between the germline ends. The CDR3 contains 13 residues. The germline V gene encodes CDR1 SGHTA and CDR2 FQGNSA. CDR3 nucleotide sequence: TGTGCCAGCAGCTCAGCCCGGTTCTATGGCTACACCTTC. Amino acid sequence: CASSSARFYGYTF. Filled out from reference TRBV7-2 and TRBJ1-2, the complete variable domain reads GAGVSQSPSNKVTEKGKDVELRCDPISGHTALYWYRQSLGQGLEFLIYFQGNSAPDKSGLPSDRFSAERTGGSVSTLTIQRTQQEDSAVYLCASSSARFYGYTFGSGTRLTVV.

The chain uses TRBV6-2 or TRBV6-3 and TRBJ2-1; D remains ambiguous. CDR1 MNHEY and CDR2 SVGEGT come from the germline V gene. Trimming removed 6 bases from V and 4 bases from J, with 7 bases in between. The CDR3 spans 12 residues. CDR3 DNA sequence: TGTGCCAGCAGGACGTGGTACAATGAGCAGTTCTTC. Translating it yields CASRTWYNEQFF.

This clonotype was seen repeatedly, ten times or more. The chain has TRBV15 and TRBJ1-4, with unresolved D. The CDR3 is made up of 17 amino acids. From germline, CDR1 is LNHNV and CDR2 YYDKDF (reference sequence). V lost 1 base and J 0 bases, leaving 12 bases between the germline ends. The DNA for the CDR3 is TGTGCCACCAGCAGAGCCCCCCAGAGCGCAACTAATGAAAAACTGTTTTTT. Translating it yields CATSRAPQSATNEKLFF.

CDR3 sequence reads: CASSSGTGPLEAFF. The CDR3 DNA reads as TGTGCCAGCAGTTCCGGGACAGGGCCTCTTGAAGCTTTCTTT. V is TRBV28 and J is TRBJ1-1, with TRBD1 identical over 9 bases. J was trimmed by 7 bases and V by 4 bases; bases with no gene match: 7. The germline V gene has CDR1 MDHEN and CDR2 SYDVKM. The length of the CDR3 is 14 residues. Based on the CDR3 plus reference TRBV28 and TRBJ1-1, the full variable domain is DVKVTQSSRYLVKRTGEKVFLECVQDMDHENMFWYRQDPGLGLRLIYFSYDVKMKEKGDIPEGYSVSREKKERFSLILESASTNQTSMYLCASSSGTGPLEAFFGQGTRLTVV.

The chain uses TRBV5-6 and TRBJ2-3, with D perhaps given as TRBD1 or TRBD2 (5 bases each). The length of the CDR3 is 16 residues. The germline V and J ends were trimmed by 1 base and 0 bases, with 12 bases remaining between them. CDR1 is SGHDT and CDR2 is YYEEEE in the germline V gene. The CDR3 sequence: CASSLRGVGSTDTQYF. For the CDR3, the DNA is TGTGCCAGCAGCTTGAGGGGAGTCGGGAGCACAGATACGCAGTATTTT.